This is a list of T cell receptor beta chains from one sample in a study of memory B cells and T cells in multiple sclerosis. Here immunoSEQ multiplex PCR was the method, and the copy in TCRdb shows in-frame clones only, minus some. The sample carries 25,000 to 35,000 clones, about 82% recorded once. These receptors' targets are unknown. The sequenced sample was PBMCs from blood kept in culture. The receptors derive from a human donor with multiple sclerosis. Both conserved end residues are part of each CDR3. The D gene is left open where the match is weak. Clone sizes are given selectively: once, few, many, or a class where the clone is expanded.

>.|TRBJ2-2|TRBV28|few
CASSLAGPNTGELFF
TGTGCCAGCAGTTTGGCAGGGCCGAACACCGGGGAGCTGTTTTTT
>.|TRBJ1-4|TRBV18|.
CASSQTTQTTNEKLFF
TGTGCCAGCTCACAAACGACACAGACAACTAATGAAAAACTGTTTTTT
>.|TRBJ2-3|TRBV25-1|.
CASQSGGGLWTDTQYF
TGTGCCAGCCAATCTGGTGGGGGGCTCTGGACAGATACGCAGTATTTT
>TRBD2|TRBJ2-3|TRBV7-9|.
CASSLVEREMGDTQYF
TGTGCCAGCAGCTTAGTGGAGCGGGAGATGGGAGATACGCAGTATTTT
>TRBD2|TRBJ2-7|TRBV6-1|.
CAIDGRVYEQYF
TGTGCCATCGACGGGAGGGTCTACGAGCAGTACTTC
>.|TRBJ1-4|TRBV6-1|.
CASSEAVGGGREKLFF
TGTGCCAGCAGTGAAGCGGTTGGGGGAGGTCGCGAAAAACTGTTTTTT
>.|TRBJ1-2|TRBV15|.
CATSSPGGSDYGYTF
TGTGCCACCAGCAGCCCCGGGGGCTCTGACTATGGCTACACCTTC
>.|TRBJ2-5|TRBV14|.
CASSQWAGARGGEQYF
TGTGCCAGCAGCCAGTGGGCGGGGGCCCGAGGAGGGGAGCAGTACTTC
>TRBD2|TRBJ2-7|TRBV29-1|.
CSVFGASGAYEQYF
TGCAGCGTGTTTGGTGCTAGCGGGGCCTACGAGCAGTACTTC
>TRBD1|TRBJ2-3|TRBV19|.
CASSTPGQAVGTQYF
TGTGCCAGTAGTACCCCGGGACAGGCGGTCGGTACGCAGTATTTT
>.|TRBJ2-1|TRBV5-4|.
CASSLVVGNEQFF
TGTGCCAGCAGCTTGGTGGTAGGGAATGAGCAGTTCTTC
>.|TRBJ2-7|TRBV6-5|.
CASSPGLLSYEQYF
TGTGCCAGCAGCCCGGGACTCCTCTCCTACGAGCAGTACTTC
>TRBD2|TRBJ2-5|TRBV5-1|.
CASGMGLAREETQYF
TGCGCCAGCGGCATGGGACTAGCGAGGGAAGAGACCCAGTACTTC
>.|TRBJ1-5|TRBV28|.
CASSFEGRVNQPQHF
TGTGCCAGCAGTTTTGAGGGGAGGGTCAATCAGCCCCAGCATTTT
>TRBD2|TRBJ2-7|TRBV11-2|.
CASSSGLADYEQYF
TGTGCCAGCAGCTCGGGACTAGCGGACTACGAGCAGTACTTC
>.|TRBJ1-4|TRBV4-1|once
CASSPRNANEKLFF
TGCGCCAGCAGCCCCAGGAACGCCAATGAAAAACTGTTTTTT
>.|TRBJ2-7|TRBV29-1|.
CSVVGEYEQYF
TGCAGCGTTGTGGGAGAATACGAGCAGTACTTC
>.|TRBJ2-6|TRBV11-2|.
CASSRAAQANVLTF
TGTGCCAGCAGTCGGGCGGCGCAGGCCAACGTCCTGACTTTC
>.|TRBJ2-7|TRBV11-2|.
CASSPFYEQYF
TGTGCCAGCAGCCCATTTTACGAGCAGTACTTC
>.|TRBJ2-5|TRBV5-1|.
CASSFETPEETQYF
TGCGCCAGCAGCTTCGAGACTCCTGAGGAGACCCAGTACTTC
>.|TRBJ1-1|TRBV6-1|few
CASMKANTEAFF
TGTGCCAGCATGAAAGCTAACACTGAAGCTTTCTTT
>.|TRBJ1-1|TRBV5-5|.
CASVVGGNTEAFF
TGTGCCAGCGTGGTAGGGGGGAACACTGAAGCTTTCTTT
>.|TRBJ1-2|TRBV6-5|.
CASSYYSNYGYTF
TGTGCCAGCAGTTACTACAGTAACTATGGCTACACCTTC
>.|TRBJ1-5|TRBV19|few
CASSPSRLVRNQPQHF
TGTGCCAGTAGTCCCAGCAGGTTAGTTCGCAATCAGCCCCAGCATTTT
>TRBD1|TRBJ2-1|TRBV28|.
CASSRLGQGTYNEQFF
TGTGCCAGCAGTCGATTGGGACAGGGGACCTACAATGAGCAGTTCTTC
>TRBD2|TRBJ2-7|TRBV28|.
CASSLSPSGNGEQYF
TGTGCCAGCAGTTTAAGTCCTAGCGGGAACGGGGAGCAGTACTTC
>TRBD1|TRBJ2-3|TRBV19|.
CASSIDRGLADTQYF
TGTGCCAGTAGTATCGACAGGGGGCTTGCGGATACGCAGTATTTT
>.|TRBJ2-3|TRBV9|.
CASSVAWDSTDTQYF
TGTGCCAGCAGCGTAGCATGGGACAGCACAGATACGCAGTATTTT
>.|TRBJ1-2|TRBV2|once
CASSERGAGGYTF
TGTGCCAGCAGTGAGAGGGGCGCTGGTGGCTACACCTTC
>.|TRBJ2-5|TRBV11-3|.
CASSLRETQYF
TGTGCCAGCAGCTTAAGAGAGACCCAGTACTTC
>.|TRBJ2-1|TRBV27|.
CASSSNPTSLKVF
TGTGCCAGCAGTTCAAACCCGACTAGTTTGAAGGTCTTC
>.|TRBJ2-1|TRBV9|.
CASSGRSYNEQFF
TGTGCCAGCAGCGGAAGGTCCTACAATGAGCAGTTCTTC
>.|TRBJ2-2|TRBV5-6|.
CASSLGSGNTGELFF
TGTGCCAGCAGCTTGGGTAGCGGTAACACCGGGGAGCTGTTTTTT